Reported below is one T cell receptor (beta chain). Its specificity is unknown. The entirety of the isolated RNA underwent reverse transcription, so expressed TCRB transcripts were sequenced. Assay used: immunoSEQ multiplex PCR; TCRdb lists only in-frame clones, some missing. This repertoire shows fewer than 250,000 clones, roughly 13% found once; its top ten account for roughly 0.024%. CD4+ cells of the naive, central memory, regulatory and stem cell-like memory types were sorted via CD45RO/CCR7/CD25/CD127/CD95/CD27. Purity (above 95%) was reached by all sorted populations. This record comes from a study of beta chain features in type 1 diabetes. Study-wide results and limits: Junctions at VDJ sites from type 1 diabetes patients had fewer insertions and more deletions. Type 1 diabetes patients showed a moderate but significant shortening of TCRB CDR3s in all four CD4+ subsets.

Unmatched junction bases numbered 3, after V lost 7 bases and J lost 0 bases. CDR3 length: 14 amino acids. From germline, CDR1 is SNHLY and CDR2 FYNNEI. This receptor was obtained from a woman aged 40-49 years in good health. The sample consisted of naive CD4+ T cells from blood. V gene TRBV2 combines with J gene TRBJ1-1, with 9 nucleotides matching TRBD1. For the CDR3, the DNA is TGTGCCAGCAAAGGGACAGGGATGAACACTGAAGCTTTCTTT. Translation: CASKGTGMNTEAFF.